The 30 T cell receptor beta chains presented below share a single source sample, sequenced in a study of CD8+ T cells in alopecia areata. Extracted from the samples, RNA was reverse transcribed into cDNA to serve as the sequencing template. Assay used: immunoSEQ multiplex PCR; TCRdb lists only in-frame clones, some missing. The table has over 95,000 clones, roughly 64% seen once; the top ten hold 15% to 19%. Treatment denoted: oral pan-JAK inhibitor, 5-10 mg twice daily. Source: CD8+ T cells sorted from blood, taken at week 4, from a patient treated with tofacitinib. These receptors originate from a human donor with alopecia areata.

V gene TRBV7-9 combines with J gene TRBJ1-2, with a weak D call TRBD1 (5 bases). Per germline, CDR1 SEHNR and CDR2 FQNEAQ (reference sequence). V lost 1 base and J 3 bases, leaving 15 bases between the germline ends. The CDR3 totals 16 residues. The CDR3 sequence: CASSLEAPSGDYGYTF. CDR3 DNA sequence: TGTGCCAGCAGCTTAGAGGCGCCCTCGGGGGACTATGGCTACACCTTC. The entire variable domain, with the rest obtained from reference TRBV7-9 and TRBJ1-2, is as follows: DTGVSQNPRHKITKRGQNVTFRCDPISEHNRLYWYRQTLGQGPEFLTYFQNEAQLEKSRLLSDRFSAERPKGSFSTLEIQRTEQGDSAMYLCASSLEAPSGDYGYTFGSGTRLTVV.

This chain joins TRBV4-1 and TRBJ2-7; TRBD1 matches 7 bases. The CDR3 is made up of 14 amino acids. Germline lookup yields CDR1 MGHRA and CDR2 YSYEKL. V was clipped by 3 bases and J by 2 bases; unmatched bases: 4. CDR3 coding DNA: TGCGCCAGCAGCCATTTTACAGGGGCCTACGAGCAGTACTTC. It translates to CASSHFTGAYEQYF.

CDR3: CASSQGDSGSPLHF. CDR3 coding DNA: TGCGCCAGCAGCCAAGGGGACAGCGGGTCACCCCTCCACTTT. The chain employs TRBV4-1 and TRBJ1-6; TRBD1 matches at 7 bases. There are 14 residues in the CDR3. The J segment lost 10 bases and the V segment lost 1 base, leaving 4 bases of the junction unmatched. In germline, CDR1 is MGHRA, CDR2 YSYEKL.

Points on this clone: The sample holds other DNA sequences that translate to the same CDR3. The V and J genes are TRBV9 and TRBJ2-3, with D unresolved. Trimming shortened V by 2 bases and J by 0 bases, and 4 bases separated the two germline ends. This CDR3 is built from 13 residues. Germline loops: CDR1 SGDLS, CDR2 YYNGEE. CDR3 nucleotide sequence: TGTGCCAGCAGCGTGGGGAGCACAGATACGCAGTATTTT. Its protein is CASSVGSTDTQYF.

This clone has just one count. The chain uses TRBV5-6 and TRBJ2-1, with D uncertain. Looked up from germline, CDR1 is SGHDT and CDR2 is YYEEEE. The CDR3 runs to 13 residues. V lost 0 bases, J lost 4 bases, and 5 bases lay in between. Written as DNA, the CDR3 is TGTGCCAGCAGCTTGGTGGGGTACAATGAGCAGTTCTTC. Its protein product is CASSLVGYNEQFF.

The chain recombines TRBV7-2 with TRBJ1-1; D might be TRBD1 (6 bases). Germline loops: CDR1 SGHTA, CDR2 FQGNSA. CDR3 length equals 16 residues. With 6 bases removed from V and 1 base from J, the gap between germline ends came to 18 bases. The CDR3 region has the DNA TGTGCCAGCAGTTTAACCCCACAGGGAGAGAACACTGAAGCTTTCTTT. This sequence encodes CASSLTPQGENTEAFF.

The chain carries TRBV7-9 and TRBJ1-1; 8 positions agree with TRBD1. The length of the CDR3 is 17 residues. Losses at the gene ends were 1 base for V and 6 bases for J; bases not matched to a gene: 13. Germline V gives CDR1 SEHNR, CDR2 FQNEAQ (reference sequence). The DNA for the CDR3 is TGTGCCAGCAGCTTAGAAGGCGCAGGGGGCGCGGGAGCTGAAGCTTTCTTT. Its translation is CASSLEGAGGAGAEAFF.

V and J are TRBV13 and TRBJ2-3; 9 bases fit TRBD1. Trimming at V came to 5 bases and at J to 6 bases, leaving 9 bases not matched to a gene. This CDR3 region has 15 residues. The germline CDR1 and CDR2 sequences are PRHDT and FYEKMQ (reference sequence). Here the CDR3 DNA reads TGTGCCAGCAGCGGCCGGGACAGGGCCTGGGATACGCAGTATTTT. Its protein product is CASSGRDRAWDTQYF.

This clone was observed a few times. V gene TRBV19 combines with J gene TRBJ1-1; D may be TRBD1 (5 bases). CDR1 LNHDA and CDR2 SQIVND come from the germline V gene (reference sequence). This CDR3 contains 12 residues. Between the trimmed V and J ends, which lost 10 bases and 7 bases, there was a span of 16 bases. Here the CDR3 DNA reads TGTGCCACCAAGCGGGGGATCGTTGAAGCTTTCTTT. It yields the protein CATKRGIVEAFF.

DNA for the CDR3: TGTGCCTGGGACGAAGGGAGTATAGCCAAAAACATTCAGTACTTC. Its translation: CAWDEGSIAKNIQYF. The J gene is TRBJ2-4, the V gene TRBV30, with D perhaps TRBD2 (5 bases). The CDR3 length is 15 residues. Between the trimmed V and J ends, which lost 5 bases and 0 bases, there was a span of 14 bases. Germline V gene lookup returns CDR1 GTSNPN and CDR2 SVGIG (reference sequence).

The chain employs TRBV27 and TRBJ2-3, with D possibly being TRBD1 or TRBD2 (6 bases each). Germline CDR1 reads MNHEY; CDR2 reads SMNVEV (reference sequence). V was trimmed by 2 bases and J by 1 base, leaving 10 bases between them. CDR3 length: 15 residues. This CDR3 is CASSLLGGGTDTQYF. DNA for the CDR3: TGTGCCAGCAGTTTACTGGGGGGCGGCACAGATACGCAGTATTTT.

This chain joins TRBV29-1 and TRBJ2-1; no clear D gene. CDR3 length: 12 amino acids. Germline V gene lookup returns CDR1 SQVTM and CDR2 ANQGSEA. V was trimmed by 2 bases and J by 5 bases, leaving 7 bases between them. The CDR3 DNA reads TGCAGCGTTGAAAGGCAGAACAATGAGCAGTTCTTC. It specifies CSVERQNNEQFF.

This sequence joins TRBV4-1 and TRBJ1-6; 8 bases match TRBD1. V trimming: 0 bases; J trimming: 8 bases; junction bases outside the gene matches: 6. There are 16 residues in the CDR3. Germline V lookup: CDR1 MGHRA, CDR2 YSYEKL. This CDR3 is CASSQDDGQGYSPLHF. CDR3 DNA: TGCGCCAGCAGCCAAGACGATGGACAGGGCTATTCACCCCTCCACTTT.

The sample holds one count of this clone. This chain links TRBV9 with TRBJ2-5; 10 nucleotides line up with TRBD1. J gave up 4 bases and V 3 bases, and 6 bases lay outside the gene matches. This CDR3 spans 15 amino acids. From germline, CDR1 is SGDLS and CDR2 YYNGEE. The CDR3 protein is CASSAGQGIAETQYF. The CDR3, as DNA: TGTGCCAGCAGCGCGGGACAGGGGATAGCAGAGACCCAGTACTTC.

The rearrangement links TRBV6-4 to TRBJ1-6, with D perhaps matching TRBD1 (6 bases). CDR3 length equals 13 residues. CDR1 and CDR2 from the germline V gene are MRHNA and SNTAGT. V shed 3 bases and J shed 8 bases, with 8 bases lying between them. CDR3 sequence: CASSETGYSPLHF. CDR3 DNA: TGTGCCAGCAGTGAAACAGGGTATTCACCCCTCCACTTT.

This clone was counted a single time. Here the CDR3 reads CSVGGQGYTEAFF. In DNA form, the CDR3 reads TGCAGCGTAGGAGGACAGGGTTACACTGAAGCTTTCTTT. The chain joins TRBV29-1 to TRBJ1-1; 8 bases map to TRBD1. CDR3 size: 13 residues. Germline loops: CDR1 SQVTM, CDR2 ANQGSEA. The V and J ends lost 6 bases and 3 bases, in that order; junction bases with no gene match: 6.

Worth noting for this clone: Distinct nucleotide sequences in the sample also encode this CDR3. The gene calls are TRBV5-6 and TRBJ2-7, with no clear D. This CDR3 comprises 12 residues. Trimming took 4 bases from V and 3 from J, leaving 8 bases between them. Germline V gene data show CDR1 as SGHDT and CDR2 as YYEEEE. As DNA, the CDR3 is TGTGCCAGCAGCCCGGGCGGCTACGAGCAGTACTTC. The encoded protein is CASSPGGYEQYF.

This clone came up a few times. The genes are TRBV7-9 and TRBJ2-1; D call uncertain. This CDR3 has 14 amino acids. Trimming took off 5 bases at V and 0 bases at J, with 8 bases between the two ends. CDR1 is SEHNR and CDR2 is FQNEAQ in the germline V gene (reference sequence). CDR3 nucleotides: TGTGCCAGCAGCCGACTTTCCTCCTACAATGAGCAGTTCTTC. Translating it yields CASSRLSSYNEQFF.

The J gene is TRBJ2-2, the V gene TRBV29-1; a weak D match, TRBD1 (6 bases). This CDR3 comprises 15 residues. From germline, CDR1 is SQVTM and CDR2 ANQGSEA. The V end was cut by 4 bases, the J end by 2 bases, with 14 bases between. Written as DNA, the CDR3 is TGCAGCGTTGGAATCGAACAGGGTAACACCGGGGAGCTGTTTTTT. Amino acid sequence: CSVGIEQGNTGELFF.

The J gene is TRBJ2-1, the V gene TRBV5-6; TRBD1 matches at 11 bases. The trim removed 3 bases at V and 7 bases at J, leaving 3 bases unmatched. The CDR3 runs to 14 residues. Germline CDR1 SGHDT, CDR2 YYEEEE. DNA for the CDR3: TGTGCCAGCAGCTCGGGACAGGGGGTAAATGAGCAGTTCTTC. Amino acid sequence: CASSSGQGVNEQFF.

The rearrangement uses TRBV29-1 and TRBJ1-2; perhaps TRBD1 as D (5 bases). The V end was cut by 6 bases, the J end by 3 bases, with 17 bases between. Germline V CDR1 and CDR2: SQVTM, ANQGSEA. This CDR3 region has 14 residues. CDR3 amino acids: CSVAGTPNDYGYTF. CDR3 sequence (DNA): TGCAGCGTGGCCGGGACCCCGAATGACTATGGCTACACCTTC. Drawing the rest from reference TRBV29-1 and TRBJ1-2, the complete variable domain is SAVISQKPSRDICQRGTSLTIQCQVDSQVTMMFWYRQQPGQSLTLIATANQGSEATYESGFVIDKFPISRPNLTFSTLTVSNMSPEDSSIYLCSVAGTPNDYGYTFGSGTRLTVV.

Of note for this clone: The sample has other DNA sequences that encode this CDR3 too. The chain recombines TRBV4-1 with TRBJ2-5; TRBD1 matches at 9 bases. V was pared by 6 bases and J by 5 bases, with 10 bases of the junction left unmatched. The length of the CDR3 is 15 residues. Germline V CDR1 and CDR2: MGHRA, YSYEKL. CDR3 loop: CASSYPGQGMETQYF. The CDR3 coding sequence is TGCGCCAGCAGTTACCCGGGACAGGGAATGGAGACCCAGTACTTC.

V gene TRBV29-1 combines with J gene TRBJ2-3, with D possibly being TRBD1 (5 bases). Germline V gives CDR1 SQVTM, CDR2 ANQGSEA. The CDR3 runs 15 residues. V shed 3 bases and J shed 5 bases, with 18 bases lying between them. In nucleotides, the CDR3 is TGCAGCGTTGACTGGGTTGGGCAGGACATAGATACGCAGTATTTT. Amino acid sequence: CSVDWVGQDIDTQYF.

This sequence joins TRBV15 and TRBJ2-3, with 11 bases fitting TRBD1. Looked up from germline, CDR1 is LNHNV and CDR2 is YYDKDF (reference sequence). V lost 3 bases to trimming and J lost 6 bases; unmatched junction nucleotides: 5. The CDR3 is 15 amino acids. CDR3 coding DNA: TGTGCCACCAGCAGGACGGGACAGGGGGGTGATACGCAGTATTTT. Amino acids: CATSRTGQGGDTQYF.

The chain couples TRBV5-6 to TRBJ2-1, with 7 nucleotides matching TRBD1. The germline V gene encodes CDR1 SGHDT and CDR2 YYEEEE. V lost 4 bases, J lost 6 bases, and 4 bases stayed unmatched. This CDR3 is 13 amino acids long. In DNA form, the CDR3 reads TGTGCCAGCAGCCTGACAGGGCCCAATGAGCAGTTCTTC. It is translated as CASSLTGPNEQFF.

The chain has TRBV7-9 and TRBJ2-7, with D unclear. The germline V gene has CDR1 SEHNR and CDR2 FQNEAQ (reference sequence). The CDR3 extends over 12 amino acids. V was pared by 6 bases and J by 9 bases, with 15 bases between. CDR3 sequence: CASRLNEDSQYF. The CDR3 DNA is TGTGCCAGCAGACTAAACGAGGATTCGCAGTACTTC.

The CDR3 sequence is CASSFLVGTDTQYF. CDR3 in DNA: TGTGCCAGCAGCTTTTTGGTGGGCACAGATACGCAGTATTTT. The chain uses TRBV7-8 and TRBJ2-3, with no clear D. Germline CDR1 reads SGHVS; CDR2 reads FQNEAQ. The V end lost 3 bases, the J end lost 1 base, and 8 bases lay between the germline ends. The CDR3 is made up of 14 amino acids.

This clone has a count of ten or more. This CDR3 reads CASQRLATNNEQFF. The DNA of the CDR3 is TGTGCCAGTCAGCGTCTAGCGACTAATAATGAGCAGTTCTTC. This chain uses TRBV14 with TRBJ2-1, with a tentative D call TRBD2 (6 bases). The V gene lost 9 bases and the J gene lost 7 bases, with 19 bases spanning the gap. CDR1 is SGHDN, CDR2 FVKESK, per germline. The CDR3 is made up of 14 amino acids.

The chain couples TRBV30 to TRBJ1-1; no definite D call. Germline loops: CDR1 GTSNPN, CDR2 SVGIG (reference sequence). The V and J ends lost 0 bases and 0 bases respectively, with 11 bases between them. This CDR3 region has 15 residues. CDR3 in DNA: TGTGCCTGGAGTGTAGAGGCAGGATTGAACACTGAAGCTTTCTTT. This sequence encodes CAWSVEAGLNTEAFF.

The chain uses TRBV10-3 and TRBJ2-7; D gene unclear. Trimming pared 2 bases from V and 4 bases from J, leaving 3 bases between. This CDR3 has 11 amino acids. CDR1 is ENHRY, CDR2 SYGVKD, per germline. The CDR3 protein is CAISETYEQYF. In DNA form, the CDR3 reads TGTGCCATCAGTGAGACGTACGAGCAGTACTTC.